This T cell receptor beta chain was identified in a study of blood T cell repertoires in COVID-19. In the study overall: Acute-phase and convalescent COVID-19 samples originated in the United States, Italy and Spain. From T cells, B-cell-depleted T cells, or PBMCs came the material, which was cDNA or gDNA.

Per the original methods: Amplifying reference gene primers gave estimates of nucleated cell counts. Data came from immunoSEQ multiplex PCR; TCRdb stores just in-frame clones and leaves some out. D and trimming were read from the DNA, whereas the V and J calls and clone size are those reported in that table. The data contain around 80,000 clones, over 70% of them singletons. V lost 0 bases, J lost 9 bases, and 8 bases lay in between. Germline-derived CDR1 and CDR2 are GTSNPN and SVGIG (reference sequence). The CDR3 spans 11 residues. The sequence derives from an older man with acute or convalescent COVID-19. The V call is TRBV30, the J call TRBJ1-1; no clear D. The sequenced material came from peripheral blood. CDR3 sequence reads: CAWSVPGKAFF. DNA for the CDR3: TGTGCCTGGAGTGTTCCGGGGAAAGCTTTCTTT.